This T cell receptor (beta chain) is from a study of cytomegalovirus exposure and HLA in healthy donors. Amplification used 60 Vbeta primers and 13 Jbeta primers. TCRdb keeps only in-frame clones here, not all; method: immunoSEQ multiplex PCR. This listing includes more than 50,000 clones. The V end was cut by 5 bases, the J end by 2 bases, with 21 bases between. CDR1 and CDR2 (germline): SEHNR, FQNEAQ (reference sequence). The CDR3 covers 17 residues. The clonotype comes from a man aged 45-60 years in good health and CMV-seropositive. This chain connects TRBV7-9 to TRBJ1-2; tentatively, D is TRBD1 (6 bases). The source material was PBMCs. The CDR3 loop reads CASSPQGVKRKNYGYTF. Written as DNA, the CDR3 is TGTGCCAGCAGCCCACAGGGAGTTAAGAGAAAAAACTATGGCTACACCTTC. The complete variable domain, with remaining parts taken from reference TRBV7-9 and TRBJ1-2, reads DTGVSQNPRHKITKRGQNVTFRCDPISEHNRLYWYRQTLGQGPEFLTYFQNEAQLEKSRLLSDRFSAERPKGSFSTLEIQRTEQGDSAMYLCASSPQGVKRKNYGYTFGSGTRLTVV.